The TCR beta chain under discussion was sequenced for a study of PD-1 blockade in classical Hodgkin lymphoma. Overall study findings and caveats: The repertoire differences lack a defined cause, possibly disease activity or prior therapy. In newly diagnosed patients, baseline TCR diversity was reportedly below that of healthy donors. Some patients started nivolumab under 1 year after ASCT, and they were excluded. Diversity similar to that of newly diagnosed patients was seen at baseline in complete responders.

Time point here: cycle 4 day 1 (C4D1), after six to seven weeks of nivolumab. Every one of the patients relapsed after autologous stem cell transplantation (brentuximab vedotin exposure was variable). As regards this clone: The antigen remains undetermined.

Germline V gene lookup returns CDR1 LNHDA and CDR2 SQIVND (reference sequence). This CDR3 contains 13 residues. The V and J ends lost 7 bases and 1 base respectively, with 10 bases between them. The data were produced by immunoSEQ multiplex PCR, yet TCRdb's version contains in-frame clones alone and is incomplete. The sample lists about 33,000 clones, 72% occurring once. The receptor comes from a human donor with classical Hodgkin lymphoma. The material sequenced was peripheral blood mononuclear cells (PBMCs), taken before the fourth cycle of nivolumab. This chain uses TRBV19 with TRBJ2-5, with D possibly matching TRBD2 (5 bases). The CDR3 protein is CASNRRTQETQYF. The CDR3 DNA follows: TGTGCCAGTAATAGGAGGACCCAAGAGACCCAGTACTTC. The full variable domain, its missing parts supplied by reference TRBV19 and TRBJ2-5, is DGGITQSPKYLFRKEGQNVTLSCEQNLNHDAMYWYRQDPGQGLRLIYYSQIVNDFQKGDIAEGYSVSREKKESFPLTVTSAQKNPTAFYLCASNRRTQETQYFGPGTRLLVL.